These 9 T cell receptor beta chains were all obtained from the same sample, sequenced in a study of blood T cell repertoires in COVID-19. Measured with immunoSEQ multiplex PCR; TCRdb has only the in-frame clones, and not every one. This table has nearly 110,000 clones, approximately 84% appearing once. The sample taken for sequencing was peripheral blood. These receptor sequences come from a human donor in a cohort sampled during active COVID-19.

This chain connects TRBV6-2 or TRBV6-3 to TRBJ2-5; 10 bases are shared with TRBD2. The CDR3 is 14 residues long. Germline V gene lookup returns CDR1 MNHEY and CDR2 SVGEGT. The V gene end was trimmed by 6 bases and the J gene end by 2 bases; junction bases not matched to a gene: 3. CDR3 coding DNA: TGTGCCAGCAGCGGGACTAGCGTGCAAGAGACCCAGTACTTC. It encodes CASSGTSVQETQYF.

The chain recombines TRBV28 with TRBJ1-5; 9 nucleotides match TRBD1. Germline V CDR1 and CDR2: MDHEN, SYDVKM. Trimming took 7 bases from V and 4 from J; bases not matched to a gene: 5. The CDR3 covers 14 residues. In DNA, the CDR3 is TGTGCCAGCACCCCGGGACAGGGAAATCAGCCCCAGCATTTT. Translation: CASTPGQGNQPQHF. The full variable domain, rest sourced from reference TRBV28 and TRBJ1-5, is DVKVTQSSRYLVKRTGEKVFLECVQDMDHENMFWYRQDPGLGLRLIYFSYDVKMKEKGDIPEGYSVSREKKERFSLILESASTNQTSMYLCASTPGQGNQPQHFGDGTRLSIL.

The chain has TRBV28 and TRBJ2-3; the match to TRBD2 covers 7 bases. The CDR3 contains 15 residues. Looked up from germline, CDR1 is MDHEN and CDR2 is SYDVKM. V trimming: 10 bases; J trimming: 5 bases; junction bases outside the gene matches: 15. CDR3: CATLTGGSGKDTQYF. The DNA of the CDR3 is TGTGCCACCTTAACTGGCGGGAGCGGGAAAGATACGCAGTATTTT.

CDR3 residues: CASSPMGGPGTGELFF. The CDR3 nucleotides read TGCGCCAGCAGCCCTATGGGGGGGCCGGGCACCGGGGAGCTGTTTTTT. The chain combines TRBV5-1 with TRBJ2-2; a weak D match, TRBD2 (7 bases). The V gene's germline CDR1 is SGHRS and CDR2 YFSETQ. The CDR3 spans 16 residues. Trimming stripped 4 bases from V and 4 bases from J, with 17 bases between.

Only one count was recorded for this clone. The chain carries TRBV21-1 and TRBJ2-6; the D segment call TRBD1 is taken from the table without a DNA check. TRBV21-1 is an annotated pseudogene. The CDR3 consists of 16 residues. In DNA, the CDR3 is TGTGCCAGAGTGGACAGGGGGCGGGATGGGGCCAACGTCCTGACTTTC. Translating it yields CARVDRGRDGANVLTF.

This clone was seen just once. The chain carries TRBV5-1 and TRBJ2-4; TRBD1 aligns across 7 bases. This CDR3 region has 14 residues. Germline V CDR1 and CDR2: SGHRS, YFSETQ. The V and J ends lost 0 bases and 9 bases, in that order; junction bases with no gene match: 6. The CDR3 region has the DNA TGCGCCAGCAGCTTGGGTGGACAGGCTACCATTCAGTACTTC. Translation: CASSLGGQATIQYF.

The chain has TRBV11-1 and TRBJ1-1; no clear D. The length of the CDR3 is 15 residues. Germline CDR1 reads SGHAT; CDR2 reads FQDESV (reference sequence). V was shortened by 0 bases and J by 3 bases, with 11 bases between the two germline ends. Written as DNA, the CDR3 is TGTGCCAGCAGCTTAGCGGTGTCGAGATACACTGAAGCTTTCTTT. It codes for CASSLAVSRYTEAFF.

The sample holds one count of this clone. This chain links TRBV7-9 with TRBJ1-3; 8 nucleotides match TRBD1. V was clipped by 4 bases and J by 4 bases; unmatched bases: 3. There are 14 residues in the CDR3. From germline, CDR1 is SEHNR and CDR2 FQNEAQ (reference sequence). The CDR3 nucleotides are TGTGCCAGCAGCTGGACAGGGCCGGGAAACACCATATATTTT. It specifies CASSWTGPGNTIYF. Based on the CDR3 plus reference TRBV7-9 and TRBJ1-3, the full variable domain is DTGVSQNPRHKITKRGQNVTFRCDPISEHNRLYWYRQTLGQGPEFLTYFQNEAQLEKSRLLSDRFSAERPKGSFSTLEIQRTEQGDSAMYLCASSWTGPGNTIYFGEGSWLTVV.

The rearrangement uses TRBV4-3 and TRBJ1-2; TRBD1 might be the D (5 bases). Trimming shortened V by 4 bases and J by 4 bases, and 10 bases separated the two germline ends. CDR1 is LGHNA, CDR2 YSLEER, per germline. There are 13 residues in the CDR3. The CDR3 spells CASSRQQGYGYTF. CDR3 coding DNA: TGCGCCAGCAGCCGCCAGCAGGGCTATGGCTACACCTTC.